These T cell receptor beta chains were read from a single sample in a study of shared clonotypes between healthy human individuals. The protocol was immunoSEQ multiplex PCR, while the TCRdb copy is restricted to in-frame clones and leaves out a portion. The sample includes about 2.4 million clones, over 85% of them seen just once. Sequencing was performed on naive CD4+ T cells sorted from blood. These receptor sequences come from a man aged 18 to 29 in good health. The CDR3 runs from the conserved cysteine through the conserved F or W. The D gene is left open where the match is weak. Part of the rows lack a size; the others show once, few, many or a class for expanded clones.

j_call clone_size v_call d_call cdr3_aa cdr3_nt
TRBJ2-7 - TRBV18 - CASSPARAPYEQYF TGTGCCAGCTCACCGGCAAGGGCCCCCTACGAGCAGTACTTC
TRBJ2-7 - TRBV7-8 - CASSPTAGTPREQYF TGTGCCAGCAGCCCAACAGCCGGGACTCCGCGGGAGCAGTACTTC
TRBJ2-5 - TRBV30 - CAWQGGEETQYF TGTGCCTGGCAGGGCGGGGAGGAGACCCAGTACTTC
TRBJ1-5 - TRBV4-2 - CASSHLSFEAQHF TGTGCCAGCAGCCACTTATCGTTCGAGGCCCAGCATTTT
TRBJ1-5 - TRBV7-2 - CASSLVPSRDQPQHF TGTGCCAGCAGCTTAGTCCCCAGCAGGGATCAGCCCCAGCATTTT
TRBJ2-1 - TRBV5-1 - CASSLAVVSGYNEQFF TGCGCCAGCAGCTTGGCCGTAGTATCGGGGTACAATGAGCAGTTCTTC
TRBJ2-3 - TRBV5-1 TRBD2 CASSRREGATQYF TGCGCCAGCAGCCGGAGGGAGGGAGCGACGCAGTATTTT
TRBJ2-5 - TRBV29-1 - CSVVQGRETQYF TGCAGCGTTGTACAGGGAAGGGAGACCCAGTACTTC
TRBJ2-1 once TRBV28 - CASSLADYNEQFF TGTGCCAGCAGTTTAGCGGACTACAATGAGCAGTTCTTC
TRBJ2-1 - TRBV28 - CASSLQGGVRNEQFF TGTGCCAGCAGTTTACAGGGGGGGGTACGCAATGAGCAGTTCTTC
TRBJ2-7 - TRBV6-5 TRBD2 CASSRLAGGGDEQYF TGTGCCAGCAGCCGACTAGCGGGAGGGGGGGACGAGCAGTACTTC
TRBJ2-3 - TRBV7-8 TRBD2 CASSLASGGGTDTQYF TGTGCCAGCAGCTTAGCGAGCGGGGGGGGAACAGATACGCAGTATTTT
TRBJ2-2 - TRBV7-2 - CASSLGLSNTGELFF TGTGCCAGCAGCTTAGGTCTCAGCAACACCGGGGAGCTGTTTTTT
TRBJ2-6 - TRBV4-2 TRBD1 CASSQGLGGTVSGANVLTF TGTGCCAGCAGCCAAGGTCTGGGTGGGACAGTCTCTGGGGCCAACGTCCTGACTTTC
TRBJ1-1 - TRBV7-6 - CASSLHGPTQVEAFF TGTGCCAGCAGCTTACACGGACCGACTCAAGTTGAAGCTTTCTTT
TRBJ1-1 - TRBV2 TRBD1 CASSEGTGGTEAFF TGTGCCAGCAGTGAAGGGACAGGGGGAACTGAAGCTTTCTTT
TRBJ2-3 - TRBV7-2 TRBD2 CASSLVVAGGIDTQYF TGTGCCAGCAGCTTAGTGGTAGCGGGAGGAATAGATACGCAGTATTTT
TRBJ1-1 - TRBV5-5 - CATGDRAEAFF TGTGCCACAGGAGACCGCGCTGAAGCTTTCTTT
TRBJ2-5 - TRBV28 - CASSSPMVTQYF TGTGCCAGCAGTTCACCCATGGTGACCCAGTACTTC
TRBJ1-1 - TRBV23-1 TRBD1 CASSRLWTGGNTEAFF TGCGCCAGCAGTAGGCTATGGACAGGGGGGAACACTGAAGCTTTCTTT
TRBJ2-5 - TRBV9 TRBD2 CASSVGSGSGMIETQYF TGTGCCAGCAGCGTAGGATCGGGTAGCGGGATGATTGAGACCCAGTACTTC
TRBJ1-4 - TRBV5-1 TRBD1 CASSRSLQGGNEKLFF TGCGCCAGCAGCCGCAGCCTACAGGGGGGAAATGAAAAACTGTTTTTT
TRBJ1-2 once TRBV6-1 - CASSDTVVGNYGYTF TGTGCCAGCAGTGATACCGTCGTCGGTAACTATGGCTACACCTTC
TRBJ1-1 - TRBV7-3 - CASSPILGTEAFF TGTGCCAGCAGCCCCATTTTAGGGACTGAAGCTTTCTTT
TRBJ2-3 - TRBV5-1 - CASSLGASSGTDTQYF TGCGCCAGCAGCTTGGGGGCCTCGAGCGGCACAGATACGCAGTATTTT
TRBJ2-2 - TRBV7-6 - CASSPRGGTKNTGELFF TGTGCCAGCAGCCCCCGGGGAGGCACTAAGAACACCGGGGAGCTGTTTTTT
TRBJ1-6 few TRBV4-2 - CASSQVDRDNSPLHF TGTGCCAGCAGCCAAGTAGATCGGGATAATTCACCCCTCCACTTT
TRBJ1-1 - TRBV11-1 - CASSLDLEGRLAFF TGTGCCAGCAGCTTAGACCTGGAGGGACGTTTAGCTTTCTTT
TRBJ1-4 - TRBV18 - CASSPFAGDNEKLFF TGTGCCAGCTCACCATTCGCAGGAGACAATGAAAAACTGTTTTTT
TRBJ1-1 - TRBV9 - CASSVGATQSGVFTEAFF TGTGCCAGCAGCGTAGGGGCCACGCAATCCGGGGTGTTCACTGAAGCTTTCTTT
TRBJ2-5 - TRBV5-1 TRBD2 CASSLAGGGEETQYF TGCGCCAGCAGCTTGGCCGGGGGAGGGGAGGAGACCCAGTACTTC
TRBJ1-2 - TRBV30 - CAWSSGGYGYTF TGTGCCTGGAGTTCAGGTGGCTATGGCTACACCTTC
TRBJ1-1 - TRBV5-1 TRBD1 CASSLGTGGESRTEAFF TGCGCCAGCAGCTTGGGAACAGGGGGCGAGTCTCGGACTGAAGCTTTCTTT
TRBJ1-4 once TRBV5-6 - CASSLVDPGGEKLFF TGTGCCAGCAGCCTTGTCGATCCGGGCGGCGAAAAACTGTTTTTT
TRBJ2-3 - TRBV21-1 - CASRGVRGTQYF TGTGCCAGCAGAGGTGTGAGGGGTACGCAGTATTTT
TRBJ2-3 - TRBV18 TRBD2 CASARTSGSLADTQYF TGTGCCAGCGCCAGGACTAGCGGGAGCCTCGCAGATACGCAGTATTTT